This T cell receptor beta chain was recorded in a study of blood T cell repertoires in COVID-19. Study summary: COVID-19 samples collected from the United States, Italy and Spain covered acute and convalescent phases.

Assay: immunoSEQ multiplex PCR; the TCRdb copy retains only in-frame clones and omits some. The sample holds about 170,000 clones, about 85% seen once. Germline V CDR1 and CDR2: KGHSH, LQKENI. This CDR3 comprises 14 residues. J lost 7 bases, V lost 2 bases, and 8 bases had no gene match. This receptor was obtained from a man aged 80 or over with COVID-19, enrolled during active disease. The sequenced sample was peripheral blood. J is TRBJ2-7 and V is TRBV18; 7 bases are a match to TRBD1. DNA of the CDR3: TGTGCCAGCTCACCAAAGGGGGCGAATTGGGAGCAGTACTTC. Protein sequence: CASSPKGANWEQYF.